Listed below are T cell receptor beta chains from one sample, sequenced in a study of shared clonotypes between healthy human individuals. Sequenced by immunoSEQ multiplex PCR; TCRdb stores in-frame clones only, minus some. The sample holds 2 million to 2.5 million clones, 95% seen once. Sequencing was carried out using naive CD4+ T cells sorted from blood. Source of these receptors: a man aged 18 to 29 in good health. The CDR3 runs from the conserved cysteine through the conserved F or W. Each record gives: J gene, D gene, CDR3 length, clone size, V gene, CDR3 DNA, CDR3 protein. The D gene is left open where the match is weak. Only part of the rows carry a size: once, few, many, or a class if the clone is expanded.

J: TRBJ2-7; D: TRBD1; length: 15; size: -; V: TRBV5-1; DNA: TGCGCCAGCAGCCCACAGGGGGGAAGCTCCTACGAGCAGTACTTC; CDR3: CASSPQGGSSYEQYF
J: TRBJ1-6; D: TRBD1; length: 18; size: -; V: TRBV5-1; DNA: TGCGCCAGCAGCTTGGTGGGGACAGGGCCCAATTATAATTCACCCCTCCACTTT; CDR3: CASSLVGTGPNYNSPLHF
J: TRBJ2-1; D: -; length: 15; size: -; V: TRBV6-5; DNA: TGTGCCAGCAGAGGACGCGGGGGCTTCTACAATGAGCAGTTCTTC; CDR3: CASRGRGGFYNEQFF
J: TRBJ1-2; D: -; length: 12; size: few; V: TRBV28; DNA: TGTGCCAGCAGTCTTGACAGATATGGCTACACCTTC; CDR3: CASSLDRYGYTF
J: TRBJ1-4; D: TRBD1; length: 16; size: -; V: TRBV30; DNA: TGTGCCTGGACCCCCGGCCAGGGGGCTAGATGGGAAAAACTGTTTTTT; CDR3: CAWTPGQGARWEKLFF
J: TRBJ2-7; D: TRBD1; length: 14; size: few; V: TRBV18; DNA: TGTGCCAGCTCACCCTATACAGGGGGCAACGAGCAGTACTTC; CDR3: CASSPYTGGNEQYF
J: TRBJ2-5; D: TRBD1; length: 14; size: -; V: TRBV7-9; DNA: TGTGCCAGCAGCTTTCGGGACAGCCAAGAGACCCAGTACTTC; CDR3: CASSFRDSQETQYF
J: TRBJ2-2; D: -; length: 16; size: -; V: TRBV7-9; DNA: TGTGCCAGCAGCTTAGCGAAAACTGGCTCTGCCGGGGAGCTGTTTTTT; CDR3: CASSLAKTGSAGELFF
J: TRBJ1-4; D: -; length: 19; size: -; V: TRBV5-1; DNA: TGCGCCAGCAGCTTGAGTGGGAGGGGCCCGCCAGCAACTAATGAAAAACTGTTTTTT; CDR3: CASSLSGRGPPATNEKLFF
J: TRBJ2-5; D: -; length: 12; size: once; V: TRBV7-9; DNA: TGTGCCAGCAGCCTCCTCGAAGAGACCCAGTACTTC; CDR3: CASSLLEETQYF
J: TRBJ1-1; D: -; length: 11; size: -; V: TRBV18; DNA: TGTGCCAGCTCACCACCCGAGGAAGCTTTCTTT; CDR3: CASSPPEEAFF
J: TRBJ2-2; D: TRBD2; length: 12; size: -; V: TRBV10-3; DNA: TGTGCCACGCGGGGGATCCCCGGGGAGCTGTTTTTT; CDR3: CATRGIPGELFF
J: TRBJ2-3; D: TRBD2; length: 16; size: once; V: TRBV5-1; DNA: TGCGCCAGCAGCTTGGTTGCTAGCGGGGGCACAGATACGCAGTATTTT; CDR3: CASSLVASGGTDTQYF